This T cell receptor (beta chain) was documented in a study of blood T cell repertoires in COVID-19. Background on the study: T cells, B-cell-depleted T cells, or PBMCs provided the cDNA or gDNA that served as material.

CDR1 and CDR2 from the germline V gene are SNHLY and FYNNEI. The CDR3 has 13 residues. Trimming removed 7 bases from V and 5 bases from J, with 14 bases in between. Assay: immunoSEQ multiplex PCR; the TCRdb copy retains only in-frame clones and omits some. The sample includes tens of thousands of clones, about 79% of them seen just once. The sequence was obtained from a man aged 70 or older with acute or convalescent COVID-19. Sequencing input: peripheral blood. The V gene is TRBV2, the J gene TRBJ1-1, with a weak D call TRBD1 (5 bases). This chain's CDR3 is CASKPQGETEAFF. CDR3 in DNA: TGTGCCAGCAAACCCCAGGGTGAAACTGAAGCTTTCTTT.